Listed here are 17 T cell receptor beta chains from one sample, sequenced in a study of cytomegalovirus exposure and HLA in healthy donors. With 60 Vbeta and 13 Jbeta primers, the PCR was carried out. The assay was immunoSEQ multiplex PCR, and TCRdb's table has in-frame clones only and misses some. Seen here are some 150,000 clones, less than 90% observed once, and the top ten hold 1.5% to 1.7%. Sequenced: PBMCs. The receptors shown here come from a man aged 35-49 years in good health and CMV-seronegative.

The V call is TRBV4-2, the J call TRBJ2-3; 8 positions agree with TRBD2. Germline assignment: CDR1 LGHNA and CDR2 YNFKEQ. CDR3 length: 16 amino acids. With V trimmed by 3 bases and J by 5 bases, 10 bases remained unmatched. CDR3 DNA: TGTGCCAGCAGCCACCCCCGGGAGGGGTCGGGAGATACGCAGTATTTT. This gives the protein CASSHPREGSGDTQYF.

This sequence joins TRBV21-1 and TRBJ2-1; TRBD2 is taken as the D call from the table, unchecked against the DNA. TRBV21-1 is recorded as a pseudogene. There are 13 residues in the CDR3. CDR3 protein: CASTRSSYNEQFF. The DNA for the CDR3 is TGTGCCAGCACGAGAAGTTCCTACAATGAGCAGTTCTTC.

The V gene is TRBV30, the J gene TRBJ2-3; 7 nucleotides line up with TRBD2. V shed 2 bases, J shed 2 bases, and the junction held 7 bases outside the gene matches. CDR1 and CDR2 from the germline V gene are GTSNPN and SVGIG (reference sequence). The CDR3 is made up of 15 amino acids. CDR3 region: CAWSLGLADTDTQYF. The CDR3 coding sequence is TGTGCCTGGAGTTTAGGGCTAGCGGACACAGATACGCAGTATTTT.

The CDR3 here is CASSQEVAGGYNEQFF. In nucleotides, the CDR3 is TGCGCCAGCAGCCAAGAAGTGGCGGGAGGCTACAATGAGCAGTTCTTC. This chain links TRBV4-3 with TRBJ2-1, with 8 bases matching TRBD2. CDR3 length: 16 residues. Trimming cost V 0 bases and J 3 bases; bases outside gene matches: 4. The germline V gene encodes CDR1 LGHNA and CDR2 YSLEER.

V gene TRBV7-6 combines with J gene TRBJ2-1; D may be TRBD2 (6 bases). The CDR3 runs 17 residues. The V end lost 5 bases, the J end lost 0 bases, and 17 bases lay between the germline ends. CDR1 is SGHVS and CDR2 is FNYEAQ in the germline V gene. CDR3: CASSPPVSGSSYNEQFF. The CDR3 nucleotides read TGTGCCAGCAGCCCCCCCGTTAGCGGAAGCTCCTACAATGAGCAGTTCTTC.

This clone was seen a handful of times. The V call is TRBV5-1, the J call TRBJ2-2; TRBD1 might be the D (6 bases). In germline, CDR1 is SGHRS, CDR2 YFSETQ. The CDR3 spans 13 residues. V lost 0 bases to trimming and J lost 6 bases, with 6 bases between them. The CDR3 loop reads CASSLGQAGELFF. For the CDR3, the DNA is TGCGCCAGCAGCTTGGGACAGGCCGGGGAGCTGTTTTTT.

This rearrangement joins TRBV13 to TRBJ2-7; a weak D match, TRBD1 (6 bases). Germline V gene data show CDR1 as PRHDT and CDR2 as FYEKMQ (reference sequence). Trimming removed 4 bases from V and 1 base from J, with 14 bases in between. This CDR3 is 15 amino acids long. This CDR3 reads CASSSKWGQSYEQYF. The DNA of the CDR3 is TGTGCCAGCAGCTCCAAGTGGGGGCAATCCTACGAGCAGTACTTC.

The chain couples TRBV19 to TRBJ1-4; TRBD1 aligns across 7 bases. The J segment lost 9 bases and the V segment lost 4 bases, leaving 11 bases of the junction unmatched. Per the germline V gene, CDR1 is LNHDA and CDR2 is SQIVND (reference sequence). The CDR3 totals 15 residues. CDR3 residues: CASSTRDSGPQKLFF. For the CDR3, the DNA is TGTGCCAGTAGTACCCGGGACAGTGGGCCACAAAAACTGTTTTTT. Full variable domain (missing parts from reference TRBV19 and TRBJ1-4): DGGITQSPKYLFRKEGQNVTLSCEQNLNHDAMYWYRQDPGQGLRLIYYSQIVNDFQKGDIAEGYSVSREKKESFPLTVTSAQKNPTAFYLCASSTRDSGPQKLFFGSGTQLSVL.

This sequence joins TRBV28 and TRBJ1-5; 7 bases fit TRBD1. The CDR3 consists of 14 residues. Trimming removed 10 bases from V and 2 bases from J; junction bases left unmatched: 8. Germline values: CDR1 MDHEN, CDR2 SYDVKM. The CDR3 protein is CATTGDTGNQPQHF. The CDR3 DNA sequence: TGTGCCACCACAGGGGACACGGGCAATCAGCCCCAGCATTTT.

The rearrangement uses TRBV7-9 and TRBJ2-7, with 7 positions matching TRBD1. J gave up 6 bases and V 5 bases, and 7 bases lay outside the gene matches. CDR1 is SEHNR and CDR2 is FQNEAQ in the germline V gene (reference sequence). The CDR3 is made up of 13 amino acids. The CDR3 bases are TGTGCCAGCAGCCCGGCCGGGACAGTCGAGCAGTACTTC. This translates into CASSPAGTVEQYF.

This chain joins TRBV11-2 and TRBJ2-7, with 7 bases matching TRBD1. The CDR3 runs 13 residues. After removal of 5 bases from V and 1 base from J, the junction contained 2 bases not matched to a gene. Germline lookup yields CDR1 SGHAT and CDR2 FQNNGV. CDR3 sequence: CASSPQGSYEQYF. CDR3 DNA sequence: TGTGCCAGCAGCCCACAGGGGTCCTACGAGCAGTACTTC.

V and J are TRBV7-2 and TRBJ2-7; 7 bases are a match to TRBD2. The CDR3 spans 15 residues. Looked up from germline, CDR1 is SGHTA and CDR2 is FQGNSA. V lost 3 bases and J lost 4; bases outside the gene matches: 9. The CDR3 reads CASSFSLAARYEQYF. As DNA, the CDR3 is TGTGCCAGCAGCTTCAGTCTAGCGGCGAGGTACGAGCAGTACTTC.

The chain links TRBV28 to TRBJ2-1; 12 nucleotides agree with TRBD2. The CDR3 is 15 residues long. Germline V gene data show CDR1 as MDHEN and CDR2 as SYDVKM. The ends lost 5 bases at V and 8 bases at J; junction bases unmatched: 7. The CDR3 spells CASSPPGLAGDEQFF. The CDR3 DNA reads as TGTGCCAGCAGTCCTCCGGGACTAGCGGGCGATGAGCAGTTCTTC.

With regard to this clone: One junction end disagrees with the germline gene, perhaps due to a read error. The sample has other DNA sequences that encode this CDR3 too. CDR3 region: CASKMGLFPYEQYF. CDR3 nucleotides: TGCGCCAGCAAGATGGGACTGTTCCCCTACGAGCAGTACTTC. The chain uses TRBV28 and TRBJ2-7; D perhaps matches TRBD2 (6 bases). CDR1 and CDR2 (germline): MDHEN, SYDVKM. This CDR3 has 14 amino acids.

This clone is a singleton in its sample. The chain is built from TRBV7-2 and TRBJ1-2; no reliable D call. V lost 1 base and J 4 bases, leaving 10 bases between the germline ends. This CDR3 has 14 amino acids. The germline V gene has CDR1 SGHTA and CDR2 FQGNSA. The CDR3 loop is CASSLERISYGYTF. The CDR3 DNA follows: TGTGCCAGCAGCTTAGAGCGGATATCCTATGGCTACACCTTC.

The chain recombines TRBV28 with TRBJ2-6; no clear D gene. The V gene's germline CDR1 is MDHEN and CDR2 SYDVKM. The CDR3 is made up of 17 amino acids. Between the trimmed V and J ends, which lost 5 bases and 2 bases, there was a span of 16 bases. The CDR3 is CASSSLVPFPGANVLTF. CDR3 DNA: TGTGCCAGCAGTAGTCTAGTACCCTTCCCTGGGGCCAACGTCCTGACTTTC.

In this sample, this clone turned up a few times. The chain carries TRBV5-4 and TRBJ2-1, with D tentatively TRBD2 (6 bases). Per the germline V gene, CDR1 is SGHNT and CDR2 is YYREEE (reference sequence). CDR3 length: 16 amino acids. Trimming took off 4 bases at V and 1 base at J, with 15 bases between the two ends. The CDR3: CASSGYEGGSYNEQFF. The CDR3 region has the DNA TGTGCCAGCAGCGGATATGAGGGAGGTTCCTACAATGAGCAGTTCTTC.